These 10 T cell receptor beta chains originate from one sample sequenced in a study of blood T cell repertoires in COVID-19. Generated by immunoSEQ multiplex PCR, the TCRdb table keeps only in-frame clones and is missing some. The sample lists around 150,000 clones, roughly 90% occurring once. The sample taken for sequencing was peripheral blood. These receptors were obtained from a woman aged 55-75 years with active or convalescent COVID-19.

Here the CDR3 DNA reads TGCGCCAGCAGCTTGGGAGGCGGGGGAGTGAACTATGGCTACACCTTC. As protein: CASSLGGGGVNYGYTF. V is TRBV5-1 and J is TRBJ1-2, with D possibly TRBD1 on 5 matching bases. Trimming shortened V by 0 bases and J by 2 bases, and 14 bases separated the two germline ends. Germline CDR1 and CDR2: SGHRS and YFSETQ. The CDR3 sequence is 16 residues long.

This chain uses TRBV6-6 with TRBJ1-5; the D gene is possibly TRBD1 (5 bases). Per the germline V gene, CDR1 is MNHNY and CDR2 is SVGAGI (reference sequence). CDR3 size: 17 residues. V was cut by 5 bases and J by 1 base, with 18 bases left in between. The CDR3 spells CASSLGRVMGSNQPQHF. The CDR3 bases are TGTGCCAGCAGTCTAGGCAGGGTAATGGGAAGCAATCAGCCCCAGCATTTT.

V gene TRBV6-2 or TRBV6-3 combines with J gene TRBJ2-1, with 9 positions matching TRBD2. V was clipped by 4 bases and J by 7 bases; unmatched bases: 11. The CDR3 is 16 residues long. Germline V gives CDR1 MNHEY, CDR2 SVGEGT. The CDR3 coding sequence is TGTGCCAGCAGTTCCCTTTCGGGACTAGCCGGTAATGAGCAGTTCTTC. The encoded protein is CASSSLSGLAGNEQFF.

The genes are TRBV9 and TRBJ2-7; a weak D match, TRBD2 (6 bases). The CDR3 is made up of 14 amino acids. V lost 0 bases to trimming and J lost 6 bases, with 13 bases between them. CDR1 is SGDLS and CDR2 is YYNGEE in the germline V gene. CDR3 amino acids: CASSVVASEGEQYF. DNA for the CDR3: TGTGCCAGCAGCGTAGTGGCTAGCGAAGGCGAGCAGTACTTC.

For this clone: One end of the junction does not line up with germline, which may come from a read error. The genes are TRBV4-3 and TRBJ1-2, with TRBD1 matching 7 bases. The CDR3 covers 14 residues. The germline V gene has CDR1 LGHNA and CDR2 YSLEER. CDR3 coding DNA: TGCGCCAGCAGCCAAGAAGGGGGCTGGGGAGGACTCAGTTTC. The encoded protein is CASSQEGGWGGLSF.

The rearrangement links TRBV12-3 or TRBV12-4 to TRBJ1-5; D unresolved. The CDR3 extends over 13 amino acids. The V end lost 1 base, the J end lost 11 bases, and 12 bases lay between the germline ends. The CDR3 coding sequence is TGTGCCAGCAGTTTAGACTCGAGTGTGTCCCAGCATTTT. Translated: CASSLDSSVSQHF.

DNA of the CDR3: TGTGCCAGCAGCTTAGCACTAGCGGGGTGGGAGACCCAGTACTTC. Its protein is CASSLALAGWETQYF. This rearrangement joins TRBV7-6 to TRBJ2-5; TRBD2 aligns across 10 bases. Trimming removed 0 bases from V and 5 bases from J; junction bases left unmatched: 3. CDR3 length: 15 amino acids. The germline gives CDR1 SGHVS, CDR2 FNYEAQ.

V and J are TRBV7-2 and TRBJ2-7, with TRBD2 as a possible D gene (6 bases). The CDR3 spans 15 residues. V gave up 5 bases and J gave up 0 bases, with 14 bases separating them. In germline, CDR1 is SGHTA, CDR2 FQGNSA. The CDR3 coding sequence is TGTGCCAGCAGCCCATCTCCGGGAGCCTCCTACGAGCAGTACTTC. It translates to CASSPSPGASYEQYF.

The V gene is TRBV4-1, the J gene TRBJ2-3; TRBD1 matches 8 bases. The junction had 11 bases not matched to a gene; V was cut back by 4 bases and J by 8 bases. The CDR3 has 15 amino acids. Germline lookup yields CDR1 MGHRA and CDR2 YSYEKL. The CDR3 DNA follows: TGCGCCAGCAGCCGTGCCGGGACAGGAGGGGCTACGCAGTATTTT. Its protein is CASSRAGTGGATQYF.

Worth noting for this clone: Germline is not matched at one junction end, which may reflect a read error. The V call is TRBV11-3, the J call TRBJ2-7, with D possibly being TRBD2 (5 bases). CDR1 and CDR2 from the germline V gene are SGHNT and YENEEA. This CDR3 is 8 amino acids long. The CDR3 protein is CASSLRGF. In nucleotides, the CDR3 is TGTGCCAGCAGCCTCAGAGGGTTC.